One and the same sample provided the 15 T cell receptor beta chains below, sequenced in a study of OX40 agonist ivuxolimab in advanced cancers. Libraries were prepared by immunoSEQ multiplex PCR; TCRdb keeps only in-frame clonotypes and omits some of them. The sample yields roughly 70,000 clones, 85% seen once. Here the sequenced sample was CD4+ or CD8+ T cells sorted from blood, taken in a trial of the OX40 agonist ivuxolimab. These receptors were taken from an adult with an advanced solid tumor such as melanoma, head and neck, liver or kidney cancer.

About this clone itself: Within the sample, other DNA sequences also encode this same CDR3. The rearrangement links TRBV19 to TRBJ1-5, with 10 positions matching TRBD1. This CDR3 has 14 amino acids. Germline loops: CDR1 LNHDA, CDR2 SQIVND (reference sequence). J was trimmed by 6 bases and V by 1 base; bases with no gene match: 0. As DNA, the CDR3 is TGTGCCAGTAGTATAGGACAGGGGGCTCAGCCCCAGCATTTT. Its protein is CASSIGQGAQPQHF.

There are a few counts of this clone. This CDR3 is also generated by other DNA sequences in the sample. DNA of the CDR3: TGTGCCAGCAGCTTAGCCCAGCTCTATGGCTACACCTTC. This sequence encodes CASSLAQLYGYTF. V gene TRBV7-2 combines with J gene TRBJ1-2, with D uncertain. Trimming left V 0 bases short and J 4 bases short, with 6 bases between. The germline V gene encodes CDR1 SGHTA and CDR2 FQGNSA. This CDR3 region has 13 residues. The variable domain in full, completed from reference TRBV7-2 and TRBJ1-2, reads GAGVSQSPSNKVTEKGKDVELRCDPISGHTALYWYRQSLGQGLEFLIYFQGNSAPDKSGLPSDRFSAERTGGSVSTLTIQRTQQEDSAVYLCASSLAQLYGYTFGSGTRLTVV.

This sequence joins TRBV10-3 and TRBJ2-1; D is ambiguous. CDR1 ENHRY and CDR2 SYGVKD come from the germline V gene. V dropped 3 bases and J dropped 4 bases, with 16 bases sitting between them. The CDR3 length is 16 residues. The CDR3 DNA reads TGTGCCATCAGTGATAGGAAGGCAGGAGATTACAATGAGCAGTTCTTC. Protein: CAISDRKAGDYNEQFF.

To note about this clone: Germline is not matched at one junction end, which may reflect a read error. This rearrangement joins TRBV4-3 to TRBJ2-2; D remains ambiguous. CDR1 is LGHNA, CDR2 YSLEER, per germline. The CDR3 is 14 residues long. The CDR3: CAGSQVLNTGELFF. The CDR3 coding sequence is TGCGCCGGCAGCCAAGTTCTAAACACCGGGGAGCTGTTTTTT.

The chain has TRBV29-1 and TRBJ2-2, with 7 bases lining up with TRBD2. The CDR3 is 13 residues long. V lost 5 bases, J lost 6 bases, and 6 bases stayed unmatched. The V gene's germline CDR1 is SQVTM and CDR2 ANQGSEA. CDR3: CSVRAGVAGELFF. As DNA, the CDR3 is TGCAGCGTTCGCGCGGGAGTGGCCGGGGAGCTGTTTTTT.

This clone showed up just a few times. The chain couples TRBV27 to TRBJ2-7, with 10 bases that match TRBD2. This CDR3 comprises 15 residues. Unmatched junction bases numbered 4, after V lost 2 bases and J lost 3 bases. Germline V gene lookup returns CDR1 MNHEY and CDR2 SMNVEV (reference sequence). The CDR3: CASSLSGRVYYEQYF. For the CDR3, the DNA is TGTGCCAGCAGTTTAAGCGGGAGGGTCTACTACGAGCAGTACTTC.

This chain connects TRBV4-2 to TRBJ1-2; TRBD1 is a possible D gene (5 bases). The germline CDR1 and CDR2 sequences are LGHNA and YNFKEQ. The CDR3 spans 15 residues. V was cut by 6 bases and J by 1 base, with 15 bases left in between. The CDR3 is CASSSSGGDNYGYTF. The CDR3, as DNA: TGTGCCAGCAGTTCGTCTGGGGGAGATAACTATGGCTACACCTTC.

The V gene is TRBV5-1, the J gene TRBJ2-3, with 12 positions matching TRBD2. Germline V CDR1 and CDR2: SGHRS, YFSETQ. There are 16 residues in the CDR3. After removal of 3 bases from V and 2 bases from J, the junction contained 4 bases not matched to a gene. The CDR3 is CASSSRTSGVTDTQYF. The DNA for the CDR3 is TGCGCCAGCAGCTCCCGGACTAGCGGGGTCACAGATACGCAGTATTTT.

This clone showed up just a few times. The chain employs TRBV28 and TRBJ1-3; TRBD1 might be the D (5 bases). Trimming removed 9 bases at V and 4 bases at J, with 19 bases between. The CDR3 extends over 15 amino acids. In germline, CDR1 is MDHEN, CDR2 SYDVKM. This CDR3 reads CASSRRQRAGNTIYF. CDR3 coding DNA: TGTGCCAGTTCACGAAGACAGCGCGCCGGAAACACCATATATTTT.

The V call is TRBV4-2, the J call TRBJ1-2, with a weak D call TRBD1 (5 bases). The CDR3 spans 15 residues. Germline CDR1 LGHNA, CDR2 YNFKEQ. The V end was cut by 0 bases, the J end by 4 bases, with 12 bases between. Written as DNA, the CDR3 is TGTGCCAGCAGCCAAGATTTAGACAGATTCTATGGCTACACCTTC. It encodes CASSQDLDRFYGYTF.

The gene calls are TRBV6-6 and TRBJ1-2; D is perhaps TRBD1 (6 bases). Trimming stripped 4 bases from V and 6 bases from J, with 15 bases between. Germline assignment: CDR1 MNHNY and CDR2 SVGAGI (reference sequence). The CDR3 contains 14 residues. The DNA for the CDR3 is TGTGCCAGCAGTTCCCTAGTGCGGGACAATGGCTACACCTTC. Encoded protein: CASSSLVRDNGYTF.

About this clone: The same CDR3 can be traced to other DNA sequences in this sample. This chain connects TRBV7-9 to TRBJ1-5; 8 bases fit TRBD1. The CDR3 totals 15 residues. The V and J ends lost 1 base and 6 bases, in that order; junction bases with no gene match: 5. Per germline, CDR1 SEHNR and CDR2 FQNEAQ (reference sequence). This chain's CDR3 is CASSLDGQGGQPQHF. The CDR3 DNA reads TGTGCCAGCAGCTTAGACGGACAGGGCGGTCAGCCCCAGCATTTT.

The V and J genes are TRBV6-5 and TRBJ2-2; no definite D call. Germline assignment: CDR1 MNHEY and CDR2 SVGAGI. The CDR3 has 16 residues. Trimming stripped 4 bases from V and 8 bases from J, with 20 bases between. CDR3 sequence (DNA): TGTGCCAGCAGTTTAACTTATGGCCCCACAGTAGGGGAGCTGTTTTTT. It is translated as CASSLTYGPTVGELFF.

This clone is a singleton in its sample. This sample also contains other DNA sequences that code for the same CDR3. Here the CDR3 DNA reads TGCGCCAGCAGCCAGGGGGCGAGTAATCAGCCCCAGCATTTT. Encoded protein: CASSQGASNQPQHF. This chain connects TRBV4-1 to TRBJ1-5; D perhaps matches TRBD1 (6 bases). The CDR3 has 14 amino acids. Germline CDR1 MGHRA, CDR2 YSYEKL. Deletions cut 3 bases from V and 4 bases from J, with 10 bases between.

The J gene is TRBJ1-5, the V gene TRBV28, with TRBD1 identical over 9 bases. CDR1 and CDR2 (germline): MDHEN, SYDVKM. Trimming removed 2 bases from V and 6 bases from J; junction bases left unmatched: 11. This CDR3 comprises 17 residues. The CDR3 protein is CASSLGGGQGISQPQHF. CDR3 bases: TGTGCCAGCAGTTTAGGTGGGGGACAGGGTATTTCTCAGCCCCAGCATTTT.